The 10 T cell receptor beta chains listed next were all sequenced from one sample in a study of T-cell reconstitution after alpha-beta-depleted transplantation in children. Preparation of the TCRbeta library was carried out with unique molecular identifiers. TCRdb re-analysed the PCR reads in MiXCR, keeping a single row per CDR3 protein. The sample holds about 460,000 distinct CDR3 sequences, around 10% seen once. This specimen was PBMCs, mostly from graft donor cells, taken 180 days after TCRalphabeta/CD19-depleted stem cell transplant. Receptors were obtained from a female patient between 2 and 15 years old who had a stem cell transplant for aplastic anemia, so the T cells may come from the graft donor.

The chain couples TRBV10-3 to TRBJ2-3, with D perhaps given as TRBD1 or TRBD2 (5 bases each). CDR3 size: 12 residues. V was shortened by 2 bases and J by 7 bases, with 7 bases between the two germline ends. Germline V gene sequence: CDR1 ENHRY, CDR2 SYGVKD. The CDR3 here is CAISEGGYTQYF. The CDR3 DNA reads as TGTGCCATCAGTGAGGGGGGTTATACGCAGTATTTT.

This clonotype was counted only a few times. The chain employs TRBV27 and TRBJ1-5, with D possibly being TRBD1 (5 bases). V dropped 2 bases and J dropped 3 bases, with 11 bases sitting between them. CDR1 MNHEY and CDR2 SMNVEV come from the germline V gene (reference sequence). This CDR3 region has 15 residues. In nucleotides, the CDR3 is TGTGCCAGCAGTTTACAGGGAGCCCCCAATCAGCCCCAGCATTTT. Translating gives CASSLQGAPNQPQHF.

For the CDR3, the DNA is TGTGCCAGCAGCTTTAGGTACACAGATACGCAGTATTTT. Translating it yields CASSFRYTDTQYF. The chain couples TRBV5-6 to TRBJ2-3; D not resolved. The CDR3 has 13 amino acids. From germline, CDR1 is SGHDT and CDR2 YYEEEE. Deletions cut 2 bases from V and 2 bases from J, with 6 bases between.

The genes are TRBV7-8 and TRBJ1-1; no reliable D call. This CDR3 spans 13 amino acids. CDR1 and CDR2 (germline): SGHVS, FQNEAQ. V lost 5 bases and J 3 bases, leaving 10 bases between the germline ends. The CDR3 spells CASSGGRDTEAFF. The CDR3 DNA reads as TGTGCCAGCAGCGGCGGTAGGGACACTGAAGCTTTCTTT.

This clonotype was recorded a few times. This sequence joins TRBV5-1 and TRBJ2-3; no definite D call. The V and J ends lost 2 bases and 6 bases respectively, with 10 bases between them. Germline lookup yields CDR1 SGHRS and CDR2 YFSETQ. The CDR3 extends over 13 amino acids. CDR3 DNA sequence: TGCGCCAGCAGCTTTGATCTGAGGGATACGCAGTATTTT. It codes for CASSFDLRDTQYF.

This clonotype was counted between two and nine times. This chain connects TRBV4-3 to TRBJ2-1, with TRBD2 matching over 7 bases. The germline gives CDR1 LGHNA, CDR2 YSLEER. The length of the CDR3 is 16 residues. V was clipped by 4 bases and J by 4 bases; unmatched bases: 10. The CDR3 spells CASSPKWLAEYNEQFF. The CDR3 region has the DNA TGCGCCAGCAGCCCGAAATGGCTAGCGGAATACAATGAGCAGTTCTTC.

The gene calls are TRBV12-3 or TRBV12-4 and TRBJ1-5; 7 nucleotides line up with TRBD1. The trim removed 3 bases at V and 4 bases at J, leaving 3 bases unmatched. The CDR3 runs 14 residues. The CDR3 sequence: CASSLHRGNQPQHF. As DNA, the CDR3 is TGTGCCAGCAGTTTGCACAGGGGAAATCAGCCCCAGCATTTT.

CDR3 coding DNA: TGTGCCAGCAGTTCCCCTTCTAGCGGGAGGTGGGATGAGCAGTTCTTC. Encoded protein: CASSSPSSGRWDEQFF. The chain uses TRBV27 and TRBJ2-1; 11 bases align to TRBD2. This CDR3 contains 16 residues. Germline-derived CDR1 and CDR2 are MNHEY and SMNVEV (reference sequence). After removal of 4 bases from V and 8 bases from J, the junction contained 10 bases not matched to a gene.

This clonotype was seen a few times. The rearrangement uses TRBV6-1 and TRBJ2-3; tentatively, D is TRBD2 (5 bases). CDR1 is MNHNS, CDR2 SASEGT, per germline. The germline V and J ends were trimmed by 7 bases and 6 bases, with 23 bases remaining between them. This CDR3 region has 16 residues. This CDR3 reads CASKALTGSYEDTQYF. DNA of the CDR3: TGTGCCAGCAAAGCCTTGACGGGGTCCTACGAGGATACGCAGTATTTT.

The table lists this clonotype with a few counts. In DNA form, the CDR3 reads TGTGCCAGCAGTTCCGGACCGCCCCGGCCTGGAAACACCATATATTTT. Translated, it gives CASSSGPPRPGNTIYF. The rearrangement links TRBV6-5 to TRBJ1-3; D remains ambiguous. CDR1 and CDR2 from the germline V gene are MNHEY and SVGAGI. Trimming took 4 bases from V and 2 from J, leaving 15 bases between them. There are 16 residues in the CDR3.